Following are 30 T cell receptor beta chains from one sample sequenced in a study of CD8 T cell repertoires and HIV-1 epitope variants. For these TCRs, the target antigens are not known. TCRdb's table, derived via immunoSEQ multiplex PCR, lists solely in-frame clones and lacks some. The sample records some 6,000 clones, just under 65% being singletons. Sequenced: cultured CD8+ T cells derived from PBMCs. These receptors came from a male donor with HIV.

The rearrangement links TRBV6-1 to TRBJ2-7; D call uncertain. The CDR3 loop spans 13 amino acids. The germline V gene encodes CDR1 MNHNS and CDR2 SASEGT. V was trimmed by 5 bases and J by 0 bases, leaving 8 bases between them. DNA for the CDR3: TGTGCCAGCAGTCCTTTGGGCTCCTACGAGCAGTACTTC. Encoded protein: CASSPLGSYEQYF.

The chain recombines TRBV5-4 with TRBJ1-1, with D possibly being TRBD1 (6 bases). This CDR3 has 13 amino acids. Per germline, CDR1 SGHNT and CDR2 YYREEE (reference sequence). Trimming cost V 4 bases and J 5 bases, with 12 bases left between them. CDR3 coding DNA: TGTGCCAGCAGCCCTAGACAGGAGACTGAAGCTTTCTTT. Translating gives CASSPRQETEAFF.

This clone was counted only a few times. J is TRBJ2-7 and V is TRBV29-1, with 8 bases identical to TRBD1. CDR3 length equals 12 residues. Germline-derived CDR1 and CDR2 are SQVTM and ANQGSEA. The V segment lost 8 bases and the J segment 3 bases; nucleotides outside the gene matches: 6. The CDR3 region is CSPGGSFYEQYF. The CDR3 nucleotides are TGCAGCCCAGGGGGCTCCTTCTACGAGCAGTACTTC.

The J gene is TRBJ2-7, the V gene TRBV28; perhaps D is TRBD1 or TRBD2 (6 bases each). CDR1 is MDHEN and CDR2 is SYDVKM in the germline V gene. Trimming cost V 6 bases and J 5 bases, with 17 bases left between them. The CDR3 spans 14 residues. CDR3: CASRPEGGRHEQYF. CDR3 in DNA: TGTGCCAGCAGACCCGAGGGGGGTCGGCACGAGCAGTACTTC.

The chain employs TRBV5-1 and TRBJ2-1; TRBD2 aligns across 8 bases. Germline CDR1 reads SGHRS; CDR2 reads YFSETQ. V was clipped by 0 bases and J by 6 bases; unmatched bases: 5. The CDR3 is made up of 15 amino acids. The CDR3 coding sequence is TGCGCCAGCAGCTTGGCGGGACTAGGGGGCAATGAGCAGTTCTTC. This encodes CASSLAGLGGNEQFF.

This clone was counted only a few times. Here the CDR3 reads CASFHGRNTEAFF. The CDR3 region has the DNA TGCGCCAGCTTTCACGGTCGGAACACTGAAGCTTTCTTT. The chain combines TRBV10-1 with TRBJ1-1; D gene uncertain. The germline V gene encodes CDR1 WNHNN and CDR2 SYGVQD (reference sequence). V was trimmed by 8 bases and J by 1 base, leaving 11 bases between them. The CDR3 is made up of 13 amino acids.

This chain joins TRBV28 and TRBJ1-1; no clear D gene. Germline V CDR1 and CDR2: MDHEN, SYDVKM. V lost 10 bases and J 5 bases, leaving 20 bases between the germline ends. The length of the CDR3 is 14 residues. The CDR3 here is CAISPWDPKTEAFF. In DNA form, the CDR3 reads TGTGCCATCAGCCCCTGGGATCCCAAAACTGAAGCTTTCTTT.

V gene TRBV28 combines with J gene TRBJ2-7; D remains unclear. There are 12 residues in the CDR3. The V and J ends lost 4 bases and 0 bases respectively, with 4 bases between them. Germline CDR1 and CDR2: MDHEN and SYDVKM. The CDR3 DNA follows: TGTGCCAGCAGTTCAGACTCCTACGAGCAGTACTTC. Its protein product is CASSSDSYEQYF. Supplemented by reference TRBV28 and TRBJ2-7, the full variable domain reads DVKVTQSSRYLVKRTGEKVFLECVQDMDHENMFWYRQDPGLGLRLIYFSYDVKMKEKGDIPEGYSVSREKKERFSLILESASTNQTSMYLCASSSDSYEQYFGPGTRLTVT.

The chain uses TRBV6-6 and TRBJ1-3, with 7 bases matching TRBD1. There are 13 residues in the CDR3. Unmatched junction bases numbered 5, after V lost 8 bases and J lost 4 bases. Germline V CDR1 and CDR2: MNHNY, SVGAGI (reference sequence). CDR3 sequence reads: CASGGQFGNTIYF. The CDR3 nucleotides are TGTGCCAGCGGGGGACAGTTCGGAAACACCATATATTTT.

The rearrangement joins TRBV9 to TRBJ2-7; TRBD2 aligns across 7 bases. Looked up from germline, CDR1 is SGDLS and CDR2 is YYNGEE. This CDR3 has 14 residues. J was trimmed by 3 bases and V by 4 bases; bases with no gene match: 7. This chain's CDR3 is CASSLSGAGYEQYF. The CDR3 DNA reads as TGTGCCAGCAGCTTGAGCGGGGCTGGCTACGAGCAGTACTTC. Filled out from reference TRBV9 and TRBJ2-7, the complete variable domain reads DSGVTQTPKHLITATGQRVTLRCSPRSGDLSVYWYQQSLDQGLQFLIQYYNGEERAKGNILERFSAQQFPDLHSELNLSSLELGDSALYFCASSLSGAGYEQYFGPGTRLTVT.

This clone was counted between two and nine times. The chain employs TRBV18 and TRBJ2-7; the D gene is possibly TRBD2 (6 bases). V was clipped by 0 bases and J by 2 bases, with 8 bases between them. The length of the CDR3 is 14 residues. CDR1 and CDR2 (germline): KGHSH, LQKENI. The CDR3, as DNA: TGTGCCAGCTCACCACCGGAGGGAGCCTACGAGCAGTACTTC. This translates into CASSPPEGAYEQYF.

The chain couples TRBV27 to TRBJ2-7, with a possible D match to TRBD1 (5 bases). The CDR3 runs 13 residues. Trimming took 4 bases from V and 3 from J, leaving 10 bases between them. CDR1 and CDR2 from the germline V gene are MNHEY and SMNVEV (reference sequence). In DNA form, the CDR3 reads TGTGCCAGCAGTTACGGCAGGGACTACGAGCAGTACTTC. Translated: CASSYGRDYEQYF.

The chain joins TRBV27 to TRBJ2-3; D is ambiguous. CDR1 and CDR2 (germline): MNHEY, SMNVEV (reference sequence). V was clipped by 4 bases and J by 0 bases, with 2 bases between them. CDR3 length: 12 residues. CDR3 sequence (DNA): TGTGCCAGCAGTTGGAGCACAGATACGCAGTATTTT. Protein: CASSWSTDTQYF.

Only a few counts were recorded for this clone. The V and J genes are TRBV7-9 and TRBJ2-1; no clear D. Germline V gene lookup returns CDR1 SEHNR and CDR2 FQNEAQ (reference sequence). This CDR3 comprises 15 residues. The ends were cut back, 3 bases at V and 4 bases at J, with 13 bases in the middle. The CDR3 DNA follows: TGTGCCAGCAGCTTGGGTCAAGGGTTGTACAATGAGCAGTTCTTC. Its protein is CASSLGQGLYNEQFF.

This chain connects TRBV28 to TRBJ2-3, with TRBD1 identical over 8 bases. The germline V gene encodes CDR1 MDHEN and CDR2 SYDVKM. V dropped 5 bases and J dropped 6; count of bases not matched to a gene: 7. There are 14 residues in the CDR3. CDR3 DNA sequence: TGTGCCAGCAGTCCACCGGACAGGGTTGATACGCAGTATTTT. Translated: CASSPPDRVDTQYF. Full variable domain (rest looked up from reference TRBV28 and TRBJ2-3): DVKVTQSSRYLVKRTGEKVFLECVQDMDHENMFWYRQDPGLGLRLIYFSYDVKMKEKGDIPEGYSVSREKKERFSLILESASTNQTSMYLCASSPPDRVDTQYFGPGTRLTVL.

This chain joins TRBV28 and TRBJ1-5; D unresolved. Looked up from germline, CDR1 is MDHEN and CDR2 is SYDVKM. V was trimmed by 2 bases and J by 2 bases, leaving 4 bases between them. This CDR3 spans 13 amino acids. The chain's CDR3 is CASSLTGNQPQHF. CDR3 nucleotide sequence: TGTGCCAGCAGTTTAACGGGCAATCAGCCCCAGCATTTT.

The chain couples TRBV6-5 to TRBJ2-5; D is possibly TRBD1 or TRBD2 (5 bases each). V gave up 5 bases and J gave up 4 bases, with 17 bases separating them. This CDR3 region has 15 residues. CDR1 and CDR2 from the germline V gene are MNHEY and SVGAGI. The CDR3 DNA follows: TGTGCCAGCAGTCCATCAGGGACGATGCGAGAGACCCAGTACTTC. This codes for CASSPSGTMRETQYF.

This clone was observed once. The rearrangement joins TRBV6-5 to TRBJ2-3; D is unresolved. From germline, CDR1 is MNHEY and CDR2 SVGAGI. This CDR3 has 11 amino acids. The germline V and J ends were trimmed by 7 bases and 2 bases, with 4 bases remaining between them. CDR3 loop: CASTYTDTQYF. As DNA, the CDR3 is TGTGCCAGCACATACACAGATACGCAGTATTTT.

This sequence joins TRBV13 and TRBJ1-1; D gene unclear. This CDR3 is 14 amino acids long. V gave up 2 bases and J gave up 7 bases, with 14 bases separating them. Germline V gene data show CDR1 as PRHDT and CDR2 as FYEKMQ (reference sequence). CDR3 sequence: CASSLISNMGEAFF. DNA of the CDR3: TGTGCCAGCAGCTTAATTTCCAACATGGGTGAAGCTTTCTTT.

This chain links TRBV28 with TRBJ1-2, with 11 bases aligning to TRBD1. The ends lost 6 bases at V and 4 bases at J; junction bases unmatched: 7. The CDR3 sequence is 15 residues long. The germline V gene encodes CDR1 MDHEN and CDR2 SYDVKM. CDR3 loop: CASRTPGQGGYGYTF. The CDR3 DNA reads as TGTGCCAGCAGGACTCCGGGACAGGGGGGCTATGGCTACACCTTC.

V gene TRBV18 combines with J gene TRBJ1-5; 7 bases match TRBD1. V was clipped by 5 bases and J by 3 bases; unmatched bases: 4. The germline V gene has CDR1 KGHSH and CDR2 LQKENI. The CDR3 is 14 amino acids. CDR3 nucleotides: TGTGCCAGCTCATCGACAGGGCCCAATCAGCCCCAGCATTTT. This translates into CASSSTGPNQPQHF.

The chain joins TRBV25-1 to TRBJ2-3, with D uncertain. The CDR3 loop spans 10 amino acids. CDR1 is MGHDK, CDR2 SYGVNS, per germline. The V and J ends lost 10 bases and 7 bases respectively, with 9 bases between them. The CDR3 loop is CATEFNTQYF. The CDR3 coding sequence is TGTGCCACCGAATTCAATACGCAGTATTTT.

By share, this clone counts as medium-sized (0.01 to 0.1%). The V call is TRBV6-6, the J call TRBJ2-7; D assignment may be TRBD1 or TRBD2 (5 bases each). V lost 6 bases and J 2 bases, leaving 14 bases between the germline ends. Per germline, CDR1 MNHNY and CDR2 SVGAGI (reference sequence). CDR3 length: 14 residues. CDR3 in DNA: TGTGCCAGCAGCCCCGGGGCGATTACCTACGAGCAGTACTTC. Its protein product is CASSPGAITYEQYF.

This clone has only one observation. The chain is built from TRBV5-1 and TRBJ2-5, with 11 nucleotides matching TRBD2. The germline V gene encodes CDR1 SGHRS and CDR2 YFSETQ. J lost 5 bases, V lost 4 bases, and 7 bases had no gene match. This CDR3 is built from 15 residues. CDR3 protein: CASSQIAGGGETQYF. The CDR3 region has the DNA TGCGCCAGCAGCCAAATAGCGGGAGGGGGCGAGACCCAGTACTTC.

This chain connects TRBV5-6 to TRBJ1-6; no firm D call. Germline CDR1 and CDR2: SGHDT and YYEEEE. V was shortened by 1 base and J by 2 bases, with 19 bases between the two germline ends. CDR3 length: 19 amino acids. The DNA for the CDR3 is TGTGCCAGCAGCTTGCGTGCGGGCAATCCCATGCCCTATAATTCACCCCTCCACTTT. Its protein product is CASSLRAGNPMPYNSPLHF.

The chain has TRBV30 and TRBJ1-2; no clear D gene. Looked up from germline, CDR1 is GTSNPN and CDR2 is SVGIG (reference sequence). Between the trimmed V and J ends, which lost 0 bases and 4 bases, there was a span of 12 bases. The CDR3 is 14 amino acids. The CDR3 DNA reads TGTGCCTGGAGTGTACGGAGGGTAAGCTATGGCTACACCTTC. It codes for CAWSVRRVSYGYTF.

The rearrangement links TRBV28 to TRBJ1-1; possibly TRBD1 for D (5 bases). The V end was cut by 8 bases, the J end by 5 bases, with 15 bases between. Germline CDR1 and CDR2: MDHEN and SYDVKM. CDR3 size: 13 residues. The CDR3 nucleotides read TGTGCCAGCGTCCACGGGGGGGATACTGAAGCTTTCTTT. As protein: CASVHGGDTEAFF.

This clone was counted only a few times. This chain joins TRBV6-5 and TRBJ2-1; 8 nucleotides align to TRBD2. Germline assignment: CDR1 MNHEY and CDR2 SVGAGI. V lost 6 bases to trimming and J lost 12 bases; unmatched junction nucleotides: 7. This CDR3 spans 12 amino acids. CDR3 loop: CASRERELGQFF. The CDR3 coding sequence is TGTGCCAGCAGAGAGCGGGAGCTCGGGCAGTTCTTC.

The V and J genes are TRBV27 and TRBJ2-1; D is perhaps TRBD2 (5 bases). CDR1 and CDR2 (germline): MNHEY, SMNVEV (reference sequence). The V end was cut by 3 bases, the J end by 1 base, with 7 bases between. This CDR3 has 14 residues. This chain's CDR3 is CASSFSESYNEQFF. The CDR3 DNA sequence: TGTGCCAGCAGTTTTAGCGAGTCCTACAATGAGCAGTTCTTC.

This clone was seen only a few times. The chain combines TRBV6-4 with TRBJ2-1, with TRBD2 matching over 7 bases. The V gene end was trimmed by 6 bases and the J gene end by 1 base; junction bases not matched to a gene: 6. Germline CDR1 reads MRHNA; CDR2 reads SNTAGT. This CDR3 has 15 residues. The CDR3 spells CASSSVAGSYNEQFF. DNA of the CDR3: TGTGCCAGCAGCTCCGTAGCGGGTTCCTACAATGAGCAGTTCTTC.